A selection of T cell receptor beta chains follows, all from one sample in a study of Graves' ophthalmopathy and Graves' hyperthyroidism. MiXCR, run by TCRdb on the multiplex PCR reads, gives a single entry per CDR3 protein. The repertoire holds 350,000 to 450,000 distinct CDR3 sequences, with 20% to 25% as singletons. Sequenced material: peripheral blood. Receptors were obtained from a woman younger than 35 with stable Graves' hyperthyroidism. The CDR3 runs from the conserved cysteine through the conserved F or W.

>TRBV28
CASTVGTGELFF
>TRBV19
CARTGGDTEAFF
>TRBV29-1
CSVIAKAFPYGYTF
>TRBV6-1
CASSELAASSGYTF
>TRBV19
CASTKTGRTFYEQYF
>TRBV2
CASSVTGGLYYNSPLHF
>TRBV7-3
CASSLSSAGGQNTEAFF
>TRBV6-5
CASSYSASGGTTYEQYF
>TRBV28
CASSLNRYNYGYTF
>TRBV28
CASNHFQGVNQPQHF
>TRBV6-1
CASGLLNTEAFF
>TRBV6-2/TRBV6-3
CASSYIRSTEAFF
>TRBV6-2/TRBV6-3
CASSYVGETQYF
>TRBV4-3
CASSQASAAYEQYF
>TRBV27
CATRQSNNSPLHF
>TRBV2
CASTTITGELFF
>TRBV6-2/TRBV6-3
CASSYSEASYEQYF
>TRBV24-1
CATSGVSSGRSTDTQYF
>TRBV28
CASSPARGQTF
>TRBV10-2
CASSARLAKNIQYF
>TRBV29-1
CSVAVSGYEQYF
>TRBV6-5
CASRYGTGVGEAFF
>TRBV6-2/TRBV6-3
CASSKGLGYTF
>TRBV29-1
CSHSSGRNQPQHF
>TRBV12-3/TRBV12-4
CASSGTSGGASNTGELFF
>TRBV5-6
CASSRRSPYGYTF
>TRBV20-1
CSARVGNSNQPQHF
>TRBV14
CASRQTGTGWEQYF
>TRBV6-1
CASSEAVRRRTGEAFF
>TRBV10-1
CASRTGVSNQPQHF
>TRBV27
CASSLSWGAGQPQHF
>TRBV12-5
CASGLVRGQFHRELLF
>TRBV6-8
CAPELEQYF
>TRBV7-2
CASSSEGQVGSPLHF
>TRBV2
CASTLVGHGYTF
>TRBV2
CASSFGQGANTEAFF
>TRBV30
CAWSPGLNSPLHF
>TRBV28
CASSSGTPNEQYF
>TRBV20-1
CSAAGTSGINEQFF
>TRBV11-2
CASSSIRAVSTDTQYF
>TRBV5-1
CASSFQRTNTGELFF